This TCR beta chain stems from a study of blood T cells in healthy people across ages. Sample-barcoded 5' priming and a J-beta primer mix drove a second PCR of 7 to 11 cycles. Using its own MiXCR run on the 5' RACE reads, TCRdb lists one record per CDR3 protein. The sample includes about 560,000 distinct CDR3 sequences, around 27% of them seen just once. Notes on the study in general: Leaving the PBMCs unsorted stopped any conclusive comparison of naive versus antigen-experienced cells.

V was cut by 4 bases and J by 0 bases, with 9 bases left in between. Germline lookup yields CDR1 SGHTA and CDR2 FQGNSA. The CDR3 runs to 14 residues. This clonotype has a handful of counts. The antigen is unknown. In addition, the sample was reused for a study of T cells of mothers and their children. That investigation notes: Each 15 ul cDNA reaction used 1.5 ug RNA; all RNA was used. An overlap that was slightly higher, though non-significant, was seen in related mother-child pairs versus unrelated pairs.

Sequenced material: blood. This chain uses TRBV7-2 with TRBJ1-2; D unclear. This clonotype originated in a boy aged 2 to 10 in good health. CDR3 loop: CASSSRTANYGYTF. The DNA of the CDR3 is TGTGCCAGCAGCTCTCGGACGGCTAACTATGGCTACACCTTC.